This T cell receptor (beta chain) was recovered during a study of cytomegalovirus exposure and HLA in healthy donors. Study-wide results and caveats: Some public TCRs appeared in many individuals, while most sequences were rare.

The V end lost 2 bases, the J end lost 3 bases, and 13 bases lay between the germline ends. This CDR3 comprises 14 residues. Germline CDR1 reads GTSNPN; CDR2 reads SVGIG (reference sequence). Worth noting for this clone: Its antigen is undetermined.

The study ran its PCR with 60 Vbeta and 13 Jbeta primers. TCRdb's copy holds only in-frame clones and misses some; the assay was immunoSEQ multiplex PCR. Of 150,000 to 200,000 clones in the sample, over 60% were seen once. The sequencing sample was made of PBMCs. The clonotype originates from a woman aged 40 to 49 in good health and CMV-seronegative. The chain links TRBV30 to TRBJ1-2, with D hard to call. Here the CDR3 reads CAWSPVPDYYGYTF. The CDR3 nucleotides are TGTGCCTGGAGTCCGGTCCCTGATTACTATGGCTACACCTTC.